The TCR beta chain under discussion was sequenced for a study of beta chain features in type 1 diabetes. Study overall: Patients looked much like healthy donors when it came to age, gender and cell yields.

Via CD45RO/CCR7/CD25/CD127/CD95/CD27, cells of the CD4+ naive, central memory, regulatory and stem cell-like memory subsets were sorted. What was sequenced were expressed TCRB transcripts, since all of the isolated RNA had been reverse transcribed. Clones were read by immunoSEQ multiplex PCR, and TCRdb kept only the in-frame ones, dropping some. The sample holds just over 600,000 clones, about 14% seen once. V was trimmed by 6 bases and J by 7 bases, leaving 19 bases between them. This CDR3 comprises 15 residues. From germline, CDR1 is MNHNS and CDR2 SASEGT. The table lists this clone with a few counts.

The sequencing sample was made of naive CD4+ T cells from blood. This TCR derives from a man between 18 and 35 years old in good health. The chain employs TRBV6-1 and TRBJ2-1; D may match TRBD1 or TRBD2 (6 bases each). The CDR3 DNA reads TGTGCCAGCAGGGAGTCGGGGGCAGGGAGGAATGAGCAGTTCTTC. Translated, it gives CASRESGAGRNEQFF.